The 8 T cell receptor beta chains reported below all come from one sample, sequenced in a study of OX40 agonist ivuxolimab in advanced cancers. The table came from immunoSEQ multiplex PCR; TCRdb's copy has only in-frame clones and leaves some out. The sample holds tens of thousands of clones, approximately 80% seen once. Material: CD4+ or CD8+ T cells sorted from blood, obtained in a trial of the OX40 agonist ivuxolimab. The receptors shown here come from an adult with an advanced solid tumor such as melanoma, head and neck, liver or kidney cancer.

The sample holds many counts of this clone. The rearrangement joins TRBV14 to TRBJ2-7; 8 bases line up with TRBD1. The germline gives CDR1 SGHDN, CDR2 FVKESK. With V trimmed by 1 base and J by 4 bases, 6 bases remained unmatched. The CDR3 has 15 amino acids. The DNA of the CDR3 is TGTGCCAGCAGCCAAGCTGGGACAGGAATTTACGAGCAGTACTTC. Protein: CASSQAGTGIYEQYF.

This sequence joins TRBV7-9 and TRBJ2-2, with D possibly being TRBD2 (5 bases). This CDR3 comprises 13 residues. Germline assignment: CDR1 SEHNR and CDR2 FQNEAQ (reference sequence). Deletions cut 0 bases from V and 7 bases from J, with 6 bases between. The CDR3 sequence is CASSLAGDGELFF. DNA for the CDR3: TGTGCCAGCAGCTTAGCGGGAGACGGGGAGCTGTTTTTT. Drawing the rest from reference TRBV7-9 and TRBJ2-2, the complete variable domain is DTGVSQNPRHKITKRGQNVTFRCDPISEHNRLYWYRQTLGQGPEFLTYFQNEAQLEKSRLLSDRFSAERPKGSFSTLEIQRTEQGDSAMYLCASSLAGDGELFFGEGSRLTVL.

The V gene is TRBV14, the J gene TRBJ2-7; TRBD2 matches at 7 bases. The V segment lost 0 bases and the J segment 4 bases; nucleotides outside the gene matches: 6. Germline CDR1 is SGHDN and CDR2 is FVKESK. CDR3 length: 15 amino acids. The CDR3 region has the DNA TGTGCCAGCAGCCAAGATCTCGGGACTATTTACGAGCAGTACTTC. Translation: CASSQDLGTIYEQYF.

The chain employs TRBV10-2 and TRBJ1-1; a possible D gene is TRBD1 (6 bases). Germline V gene sequence: CDR1 WSHSY, CDR2 SAAADI. Trimming cost V 4 bases and J 3 bases, with 15 bases left between them. The CDR3 has 15 amino acids. The CDR3 loop reads CASSVSPKGDTEAFF. The CDR3 bases are TGCGCCAGCAGTGTGAGCCCGAAGGGGGACACTGAAGCTTTCTTT.

The table lists this clone with a few counts. V is TRBV10-3 and J is TRBJ1-4; D gene ambiguous. V lost 6 bases, J lost 2 bases, and 7 bases lay in between. The CDR3 has 13 residues. CDR1 is ENHRY and CDR2 is SYGVKD in the germline V gene. The CDR3 loop reads CAIRQGTNEKLFF. In DNA, the CDR3 is TGTGCCATCAGGCAAGGGACTAATGAAAAACTGTTTTTT.

The chain couples TRBV19 to TRBJ1-1; D may be TRBD1 (5 bases). CDR3 length: 13 residues. Trimming stripped 3 bases from V and 7 bases from J, with 12 bases between. Germline V gene sequence: CDR1 LNHDA, CDR2 SQIVND (reference sequence). The CDR3 protein is CASSIGGWNEAFF. As DNA, the CDR3 is TGTGCCAGTAGTATCGGGGGTTGGAATGAAGCTTTCTTT.

The chain recombines TRBV30 with TRBJ1-1; tentative D call: TRBD1 (6 bases). The CDR3 sequence is 15 residues long. V was cut by 2 bases and J by 2 bases, with 15 bases left in between. The germline V gene encodes CDR1 GTSNPN and CDR2 SVGIG (reference sequence). The CDR3 DNA sequence: TGTGCCTGGAGTTACATGACAGGCCGAAACACTGAAGCTTTCTTT. This gives the protein CAWSYMTGRNTEAFF.

The chain combines TRBV28 with TRBJ2-1; 13 bases match TRBD2. The CDR3 spans 15 residues. Germline loops: CDR1 MDHEN, CDR2 SYDVKM. V shed 5 bases, J shed 8 bases, and the junction held 6 bases outside the gene matches. In DNA form, the CDR3 reads TGTGCCAGCAGTCCCCGGACTAGCGGGAGATATGAGCAGTTCTTC. Its translation is CASSPRTSGRYEQFF.